This TCR beta chain was observed in a study of T cells in Graves' hyperthyroidism and ophthalmopathy. The source material, RNA transcripts, was used to amplify TCR beta CDR3 regions. During a first-round RT-PCR of the TCR CDR3, the HTBI primer set was used. TCRdb ran MiXCR on the multiplex PCR reads and lists one entry per CDR3 protein. The data contain approximately 640,000 distinct CDR3 sequences, 17% of them seen just once; the ten biggest clones take up around 16%. This clonotype was picked up many times. The CDR3 extends over 16 amino acids. Germline V gene sequence: CDR1 SGHAT, CDR2 FQNNGV. The ends lost 6 bases at V and 5 bases at J; junction bases unmatched: 10. Stable disease denoted Graves' hyperthyroidism without ophthalmopathy progression within 18 months.

The chain recombines TRBV11-2 with TRBJ2-1; 10 positions match TRBD2. This receptor was identified in a middle-aged man with Graves' hyperthyroidism. Sequenced material: blood. For the CDR3, the DNA is TGTGCCAGCAGACCGATAGCGGGAGGTAGGAACAATGAGCAGTTCTTC. This codes for CASRPIAGGRNNEQFF.